Shown below are 4 T cell receptor beta chains from a single sample sequenced in a study of blood T cell repertoires in COVID-19. Assay used: immunoSEQ multiplex PCR; TCRdb lists only in-frame clones, some missing. Altogether roughly 360,000 clones are present, 80% to 90% being singletons, with the ten largest covering 1.3%. The material sequenced was PBMCs or T cells enriched from blood (not recorded which). All receptors come from a man aged 25-45 years who had recovered from COVID-19.

The chain combines TRBV19 with TRBJ1-5, with 7 bases matching TRBD1. Trimming cost V 1 base and J 9 bases; bases outside gene matches: 6. This CDR3 region has 14 residues. Germline assignment: CDR1 LNHDA and CDR2 SQIVND (reference sequence). CDR3 protein: CASSIGDSVGPQHF. The CDR3 region has the DNA TGTGCCAGTAGTATAGGGGACAGCGTGGGGCCCCAGCATTTT.

V is TRBV9 and J is TRBJ1-1; D call uncertain. This CDR3 region has 13 residues. V lost 3 bases and J 0 bases, leaving 6 bases between the germline ends. Per the germline V gene, CDR1 is SGDLS and CDR2 is YYNGEE. The CDR3 loop is CASSEAMNTEAFF. DNA of the CDR3: TGTGCCAGCAGCGAAGCGATGAACACTGAAGCTTTCTTT.

This sequence joins TRBV13 and TRBJ1-1, with 7 bases aligning to TRBD1. The CDR3 extends over 18 amino acids. The ends lost 2 bases at V and 0 bases at J; junction bases unmatched: 12. Germline-derived CDR1 and CDR2 are PRHDT and FYEKMQ (reference sequence). The CDR3 nucleotides read TGTGCCAGCAGCTTAAGGGCTTGGGTGACAGGGCTGAACACTGAAGCTTTCTTT. Translated, it gives CASSLRAWVTGLNTEAFF.

V gene TRBV4-3 combines with J gene TRBJ1-2, with 8 bases fitting TRBD1. The CDR3 spans 14 residues. The trim removed 3 bases at V and 8 bases at J, leaving 8 bases unmatched. Germline loops: CDR1 LGHNA, CDR2 YSLEER. CDR3 residues: CASSQATQGAGYTF. As DNA, the CDR3 is TGCGCCAGCAGCCAGGCGACTCAGGGGGCAGGCTACACCTTC.